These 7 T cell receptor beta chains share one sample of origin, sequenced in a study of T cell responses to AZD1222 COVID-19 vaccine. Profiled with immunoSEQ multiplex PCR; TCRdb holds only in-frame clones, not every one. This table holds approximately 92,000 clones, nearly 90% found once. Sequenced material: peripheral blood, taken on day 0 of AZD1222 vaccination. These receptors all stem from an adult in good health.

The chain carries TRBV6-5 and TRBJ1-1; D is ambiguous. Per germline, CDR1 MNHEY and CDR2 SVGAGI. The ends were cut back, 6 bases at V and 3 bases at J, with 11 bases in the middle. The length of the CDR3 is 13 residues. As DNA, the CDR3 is TGTGCCAGCAGCCGACAATTGGACACTGAAGCTTTCTTT. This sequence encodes CASSRQLDTEAFF.

The CDR3 DNA sequence: TGTGCCAGCAGCTTGGATCCAAACACTGAAGCTTTCTTT. Residues: CASSLDPNTEAFF. The genes are TRBV5-4 and TRBJ1-1; D unresolved. The CDR3 is 13 amino acids. Germline V CDR1 and CDR2: SGHNT, YYREEE (reference sequence). V lost 0 bases and J 2 bases, leaving 5 bases between the germline ends.

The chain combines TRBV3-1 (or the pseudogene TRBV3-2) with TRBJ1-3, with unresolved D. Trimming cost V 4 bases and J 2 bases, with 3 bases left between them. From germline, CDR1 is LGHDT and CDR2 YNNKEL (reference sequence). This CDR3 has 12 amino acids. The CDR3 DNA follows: TGTGCCAGCAGCCTAACTGGAAACACCATATATTTT. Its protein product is CASSLTGNTIYF.

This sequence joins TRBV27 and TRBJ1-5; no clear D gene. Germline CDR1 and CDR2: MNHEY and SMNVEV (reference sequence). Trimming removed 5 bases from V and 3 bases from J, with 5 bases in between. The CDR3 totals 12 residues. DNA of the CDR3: TGTGCCAGCAGTACAAACAATCAGCCCCAGCATTTT. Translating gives CASSTNNQPQHF.

The CDR3 sequence is CASSQDLPGLAYNEQFF. CDR3 DNA: TGTGCCAGCAGCCAAGACCTTCCCGGACTAGCCTACAATGAGCAGTTCTTC. This chain links TRBV3-1 (or the pseudogene TRBV3-2) with TRBJ2-1, with 7 bases lining up with TRBD2. V shed 0 bases and J 2 bases; nucleotides not matched to a gene: 7. Per germline, CDR1 LGHDT and CDR2 YNNKEL (reference sequence). The CDR3 totals 17 residues.

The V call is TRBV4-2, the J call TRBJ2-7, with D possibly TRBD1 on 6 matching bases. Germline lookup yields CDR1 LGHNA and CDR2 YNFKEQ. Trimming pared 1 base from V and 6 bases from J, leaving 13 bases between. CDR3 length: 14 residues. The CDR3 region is CASSQGQDPREQYF. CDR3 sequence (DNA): TGTGCCAGCAGCCAAGGACAGGATCCACGCGAGCAGTACTTC.

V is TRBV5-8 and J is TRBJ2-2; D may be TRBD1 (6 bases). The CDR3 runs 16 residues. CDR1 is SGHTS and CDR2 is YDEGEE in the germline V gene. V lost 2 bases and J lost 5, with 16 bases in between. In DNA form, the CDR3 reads TGTGCCAGCAGCTTCCGACAGGCCTTGGGGACCGGGGAGCTGTTTTTT. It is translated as CASSFRQALGTGELFF.